A selection of T cell receptor beta chains follows, all from one sample in a study of blood T cell repertoires in COVID-19. Produced via immunoSEQ multiplex PCR; TCRdb's table is partial and in-frame only. Of about 280,000 clones in the sample, more than 75% are singletons; the top ten hold over 2%. The specimen sequenced was peripheral blood. These receptor sequences come from a woman in her thirties who had recovered from COVID-19. Each CDR3 is given with its conserved first and last residue. The D gene is left open where the match is weak. Where a row states a size, it is once, few, many or the class of an expanded clone; other rows omit it.

CDR3,DNA,size,J,V,D
CASSPPTRDRAFF,TGTGCCAGCAGTCCTCCTACCCGGGATAGAGCTTTCTTT,.,TRBJ1-1,TRBV6-5,.
CATSDRDSRSVSQYF,TGTGCCACCAGTGACCGGGACTCTCGTAGTGTGTCCCAGTACTTC,.,TRBJ2-5,TRBV24-1,.
CASIGKRGYNEQFF,TGTGCCAGCATCGGAAAGCGGGGATACAATGAGCAGTTCTTC,.,TRBJ2-1,TRBV27,TRBD2
CASSIDSGTGNEKLFF,TGTGCCAGTAGTATAGACTCCGGGACAGGGAATGAAAAACTGTTTTTT,.,TRBJ1-4,TRBV19,TRBD1
CASSPRPQGYEQYF,TGTGCCAGCAGCCCCCGACCCCAGGGGTACGAGCAGTACTTC,.,TRBJ2-7,TRBV11-2,.
CASSVGAVSYEQYF,TGTGCCAGCAGCGTAGGGGCAGTATCCTACGAGCAGTACTTC,.,TRBJ2-7,TRBV9,.
CASFRDSYEQYF,TGTGCCAGCTTCCGAGACAGCTACGAGCAGTACTTC,once,TRBJ2-7,TRBV18,.
CASSMLRVYEQYF,TGTGCCAGCAGTATGCTTCGGGTCTACGAGCAGTACTTC,few,TRBJ2-7,TRBV2,.
CASRQGQNTEAFF,TGTGCCAGCAGACAGGGACAGAACACTGAAGCTTTCTTT,.,TRBJ1-1,TRBV6-5,.
CASSSGIGGGLYEQYF,TGTGCCAGCAGCTCGGGGATAGGCGGGGGGCTTTACGAGCAGTACTTC,.,TRBJ2-7,TRBV5-8,TRBD2
CASSYSGPRETQYF,TGTGCCAGCAGTTACTCCGGCCCCAGGGAGACCCAGTACTTC,.,TRBJ2-5,TRBV6-5,.
CASSRDSEGGYTF,TGTGCCAGCAGTCGAGACTCGGAGGGGGGCTACACCTTC,.,TRBJ1-2,TRBV6-5,.
CASSLEGTRRRGGAYNEQFF,TGCGCCAGCAGCTTGGAGGGGACACGACGGAGAGGGGGCGCTTACAATGAGCAGTTCTTC,.,TRBJ2-1,TRBV5-1,TRBD1
CASSPGRGEQYF,TGTGCCAGCTCACCAGGCAGGGGCGAGCAGTACTTC,once,TRBJ2-7,TRBV18,.
CASNLVPLGTGELFF,TGTGCCAGCAACTTAGTTCCTCTAGGTACCGGGGAGCTGTTTTTT,.,TRBJ2-2,TRBV11-2,.
CASSQDRETQYF,TGCGCCAGCAGCCAAGATCGGGAGACCCAGTACTTC,.,TRBJ2-5,TRBV4-1,.
CASSDVGGGKNEQFF,TGCGCCAGCAGTGATGTAGGGGGGGGCAAAAATGAGCAGTTCTTC,.,TRBJ2-1,TRBV10-1,.
CASSYGGTGGYGYTF,TGTGCCAGCAGTTACGGGGGGACAGGCGGTTATGGCTACACCTTC,.,TRBJ1-2,TRBV6-5,TRBD1
CASSYRGGRQNTEAFF,TGTGCCAGCAGTTATCGGGGTGGTCGACAGAACACTGAAGCTTTCTTT,.,TRBJ1-1,TRBV6-5,.
CASSIAGATGELFF,TGTGCCAGTAGTATAGCAGGGGCCACCGGGGAGCTGTTTTTT,.,TRBJ2-2,TRBV19,.
CAISSGGAGKETQYF,TGTGCCATCTCCAGTGGCGGAGCGGGGAAAGAGACCCAGTACTTC,.,TRBJ2-5,TRBV10-3,TRBD2
CAISVAGTAGTQYF,TGTGCCATCAGTGTAGCGGGGACTGCGGGGACCCAGTACTTC,.,TRBJ2-5,TRBV10-3,TRBD2
CASSPQNYNEQFF,TGTGCCAGCAGTCCTCAGAATTACAATGAGCAGTTCTTC,.,TRBJ2-1,TRBV12-3/TRBV12-4,.
CASSLWTAGIGNTIYF,TGTGCCAGCAGTTTATGGACCGCGGGGATTGGAAACACCATATATTTT,.,TRBJ1-3,TRBV28,.
CASRHRTERGAYNEQFF,TGTGCCAGCAGACACCGGACGGAGCGGGGTGCCTACAATGAGCAGTTCTTC,.,TRBJ2-1,TRBV7-8,TRBD2
CASSEFGVAGTDTQYF,TGCGCCAGCAGTGAGTTTGGGGTCGCGGGGACAGATACGCAGTATTTT,.,TRBJ2-3,TRBV10-2,.
CASSQGGTQYF,TGTGCCAGCAGCCAGGGCGGTACGCAGTATTTT,.,TRBJ2-3,TRBV27,.
CASSLGGTGANVLTF,TGTGCTAGCAGCTTAGGAGGAACTGGGGCCAACGTCCTGACTTTC,.,TRBJ2-6,TRBV7-7,.
CASSAGTGAGNEKLFF,TGTGCCAGCAGCGCAGGGACTGGGGCGGGTAATGAAAAACTGTTTTTT,.,TRBJ1-4,TRBV13,.
CASSLNRGRDSPLHF,TGTGCCAGCAGCTTAAATCGGGGAAGAGATTCACCCCTCCACTTT,once,TRBJ1-6,TRBV11-1,.
CASSFIGLRDTDTQYF,TGTGCCAGCAGCTTCATCGGGTTGAGGGACACAGATACGCAGTATTTT,.,TRBJ2-3,TRBV11-2,.
CASSEAPNGNEQFF,TGTGCCAGCAGTGAAGCACCAAACGGCAATGAGCAGTTCTTC,.,TRBJ2-1,TRBV2,.
CASSLMAGPQETQYF,TGTGCCAGCAGCTTAATGGCAGGCCCCCAAGAGACCCAGTACTTC,.,TRBJ2-5,TRBV7-6,.
CASSSRLAGPLATDTQYF,TGTGCCAGCAGTTCCCGACTAGCGGGACCCCTAGCCACAGATACGCAGTATTTT,few,TRBJ2-3,TRBV6-2/TRBV6-3,TRBD2
CASSDRTSGAHGTQYF,TGTGCCAGCAGCGACCGGACTAGCGGGGCCCACGGTACGCAGTATTTT,.,TRBJ2-3,TRBV11-3,TRBD2
CASSDAGGSFYGYTF,TGTGCCAGCAGTGACGCAGGGGGGTCATTCTATGGCTACACCTTC,.,TRBJ1-2,TRBV6-1,TRBD1
CASSQDPRSYEQYF,TGCGCCAGCAGCCAAGACCCGCGCTCCTACGAGCAGTACTTC,.,TRBJ2-7,TRBV4-3,.
CASSEQNNQPQHF,TGTGCCAGCTCGGAACAGAATAATCAGCCCCAGCATTTT,.,TRBJ1-5,TRBV18,.
CASSAGTSGGTDTQYF,TGTGCCAGCAGCGCCGGGACTAGCGGGGGCACAGATACGCAGTATTTT,.,TRBJ2-3,TRBV9,TRBD2
CASSQVSGRAYNEQFF,TGTGCCAGCAGCCAAGTAAGCGGGAGGGCCTACAATGAGCAGTTCTTC,.,TRBJ2-1,TRBV3-1/TRBV3-2,TRBD2
CASSLWTGVGAGELFF,TGTGCCAGCAGTCTCTGGACAGGGGTTGGGGCCGGGGAGCTGTTTTTT,.,TRBJ2-2,TRBV27,TRBD1
CASETSGGANYNEQFF,TGTGCCAGCGAGACTAGCGGGGGGGCTAACTACAATGAGCAGTTCTTC,once,TRBJ2-1,TRBV2,TRBD2
CASSSGLAGETQYF,TGTGCCAGCAGCTCCGGACTAGCGGGAGAGACCCAGTACTTC,.,TRBJ2-5,TRBV5-5,TRBD2
CNGGNEQYF,TGTAACGGTGGTAACGAGCAGTACTTC,.,TRBJ2-7,TRBV5-6,.
CASRPASVGGEQYF,TGTGCCAGTAGGCCGGCTAGCGTAGGAGGAGAGCAGTACTTC,.,TRBJ2-7,TRBV19,.
CASGTGMNTEAFF,TGCGCCAGCGGAACAGGGATGAACACTGAAGCTTTCTTT,.,TRBJ1-1,TRBV10-2,.
CASSQFFVVGGVSSGANVLTF,TGTGCCAGCAGCCAGTTCTTTGTGGTCGGGGGGGTGTCCTCTGGGGCCAACGTCCTGACTTTC,.,TRBJ2-6,TRBV3-1/TRBV3-2,TRBD2
CASSPLGAGEKLFF,TGTGCCAGCAGCCCCCTGGGGGCCGGTGAAAAACTGTTTTTT,.,TRBJ1-4,TRBV28,.
CASSPRGGERQLNTEAFF,TGTGCCAGCAGCCCCCGAGGGGGGGAGAGACAGCTGAACACTGAAGCTTTCTTT,.,TRBJ1-1,TRBV7-9,.
CASSQGANEQYF,TGTGCCAGTTCACAGGGGGCGAACGAGCAGTACTTC,.,TRBJ2-7,TRBV19,TRBD1
CASSLGQVDDYGYTF,TGTGCCAGCAGCTTGGGGCAGGTCGATGACTATGGCTACACCTTC,.,TRBJ1-2,TRBV5-6,.
CSASPRDTEAFF,TGCAGTGCTAGTCCCCGGGACACTGAAGCTTTCTTT,.,TRBJ1-1,TRBV20-1,.
CASSRGLAGTGELFF,TGTGCCAGCAGTCGGGGATTGGCGGGGACCGGGGAGCTGTTTTTT,.,TRBJ2-2,TRBV28,.